The entry that follows covers one TCR beta chain sequence. In the original processing: Cell counts per sample came from amplifying reference gene primers. Repertoires were generated with immunoSEQ multiplex PCR, while TCRdb's copy carries only in-frame clones and drops some. The V and J calls and the clone size are those of that table, but D and trimming were determined from the DNA. This table holds roughly 250,000 clones, 84% found once. Germline CDR1 reads MRHNA; CDR2 reads SNTAGT. The CDR3 length is 17 residues. V dropped 0 bases and J dropped 1; count of bases not matched to a gene: 7. The data derive from a study of blood T cell repertoires in COVID-19. Whole-study context: Donors in the United States, Italy and Spain gave samples during acute or convalescent COVID-19. PBMCs, B-cell-depleted T cells, or T cells were the source of the cDNA or gDNA that made up the material.

The TCR was taken from a man aged 45-60 years with active or convalescent COVID-19. This chain uses TRBV6-4 with TRBJ2-3; 7 bases are a match to TRBD2. The source material was peripheral blood. CDR3 DNA sequence: TGTGCCAGCAGTGACTCGGCGGGGGAGGGAGGCACAGATACGCAGTATTTT. Translated, it gives CASSDSAGEGGTDTQYF.